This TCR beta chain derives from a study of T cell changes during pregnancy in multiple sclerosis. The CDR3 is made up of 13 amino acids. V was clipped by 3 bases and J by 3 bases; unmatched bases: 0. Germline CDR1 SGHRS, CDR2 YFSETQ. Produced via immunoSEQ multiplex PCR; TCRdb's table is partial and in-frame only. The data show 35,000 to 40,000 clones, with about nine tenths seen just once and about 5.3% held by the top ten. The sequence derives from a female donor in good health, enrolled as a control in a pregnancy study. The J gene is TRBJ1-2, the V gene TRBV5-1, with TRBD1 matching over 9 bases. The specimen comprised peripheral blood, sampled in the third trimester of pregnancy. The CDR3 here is CASSWTGDYGYTF. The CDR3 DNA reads TGCGCCAGCAGCTGGACAGGGGACTATGGCTACACCTTC. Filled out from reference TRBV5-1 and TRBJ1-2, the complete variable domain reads KAGVTQTPRYLIKTRGQQVTLSCSPISGHRSVSWYQQTPGQGLQFLFEYFSETQRNKGNFPGRFSGRQFSNSRSEMNVSTLELGDSALYLCASSWTGDYGYTFGSGTRLTVV.